A selection of T cell receptor beta chains follows, all from one sample in a study of cytomegalovirus exposure and HLA in healthy donors. Assay: immunoSEQ multiplex PCR; the TCRdb copy retains only in-frame clones and omits some. The table records around 110,000 clones, around a tenth of them present only once. Sequenced: PBMCs. All receptors derive from a young man in good health and CMV-seronegative. Each CDR3 is given with its conserved first and last residue. The D gene is left open where the match is weak. Clone size is given for some rows only: seen once, a few or many times, or a class if the clone is expanded.

>17|TRBV7-8|NA|TRBD2|TRBJ2-7
CASSWGLAGGGSWEQYF
TGTGCCAGCAGCTGGGGACTAGCGGGAGGGGGCTCTTGGGAGCAGTACTTC
>14|TRBV19|NA|NA|TRBJ1-3
CASSMGGTGNTIYF
TGTGCCAGTAGTATGGGAGGGACTGGAAACACCATATATTTT
>13|TRBV27|few|NA|TRBJ2-7
CASSLSLEYEQYF
TGTGCCAGCAGTTTAAGTCTGGAGTACGAGCAGTACTTC
>19|TRBV5-1|NA|TRBD1|TRBJ2-6
CASSGLRDRGRVGANVLTF
TGCGCCAGCAGCGGACTCCGGGACAGGGGTAGGGTTGGGGCCAACGTCCTGACTTTC
>13|TRBV4-3|NA|TRBD1|TRBJ2-5
CASSQTGAETQYF
TGCGCCAGCAGCCAAACAGGGGCAGAGACCCAGTACTTC
>14|TRBV28|NA|NA|TRBJ2-4
CASSLISPKNIQYF
TGTGCCAGCAGTTTGATTAGCCCGAAAAACATTCAGTACTTC
>13|TRBV14|few|TRBD1|TRBJ2-5
CASSRQGQETQYF
TGTGCCAGCAGCCGACAGGGCCAAGAGACCCAGTACTTC
>14|TRBV5-6|NA|NA|TRBJ2-1
CASREGWGYNEQFF
TGTGCCAGCAGGGAGGGGTGGGGCTACAATGAGCAGTTCTTC
>11|TRBV5-1|NA|NA|TRBJ2-7
CASTPMYEQYF
TGCGCCAGCACCCCTATGTACGAGCAGTACTTC
>16|TRBV14|few|NA|TRBJ2-3
CASSPREPYGTDTQYF
TGTGCCAGCAGCCCACGCGAACCTTATGGCACAGATACGCAGTATTTT
>13|TRBV5-4|NA|TRBD2|TRBJ2-7
CASSRGTTYEQYF
TGTGCCAGCAGCCGGGGGACTACCTACGAGCAGTACTTC
>15|TRBV16|few|TRBD2|TRBJ2-3
CASSPAGLGTDTQYF
TGTGCCAGCAGCCCAGCGGGACTAGGCACAGATACGCAGTATTTT
>14|TRBV6-1|few|TRBD1|TRBJ1-2
CASPVGTGVYGYTF
TGTGCCAGTCCCGTGGGGACAGGGGTTTATGGCTACACCTTC
>13|TRBV2|NA|NA|TRBJ1-1
CASSWAANTEAFF
TGTGCCAGCAGTTGGGCAGCGAACACTGAAGCTTTCTTT
>13|TRBV19|NA|NA|TRBJ1-6
CASRTADNSPLHF
TGTGCCAGTCGGACAGCAGATAATTCACCCCTCCACTTT
>16|TRBV5-6|few|TRBD2|TRBJ2-3
CASSLGLAGYTDTQYF
TGTGCCAGCAGCTTGGGACTAGCGGGGTACACAGATACGCAGTATTTT
>15|TRBV12-5|NA|NA|TRBJ1-4
CASGPPGNTNEKLFF
TGTGCTAGTGGTCCCCCAGGGAACACTAATGAAAAACTGTTTTTT
>15|TRBV11-3|NA|TRBD1|TRBJ1-1
CASSSGIGGWTEAFF
TGTGCCAGCAGCTCCGGGATAGGGGGCTGGACTGAAGCTTTCTTT